The 14 T cell receptor beta chains below come from one sample, sequenced in a study of OX40 agonist ivuxolimab in advanced cancers. Library prep was done by the immunoSEQ multiplex PCR assay. Drawn from immuneACCESS, this table holds only the in-frame rearrangements with V and J called that TCRdb kept. Clones are partly lost; checked studies trace under half to an unresolved V gene and leave the rest unexplained. This sample holds 65,000 to 80,000 clones; over 80% were observed only once. Around 0.31% of the sample belongs to the ten largest clones. This material consisted of CD4+ or CD8+ T cells sorted from blood, taken in a trial of the OX40 agonist ivuxolimab. These receptors were collected from an adult with an advanced solid tumor such as melanoma, head and neck, liver or kidney cancer.

The CDR3 spells CASSVATGNYEQYF. The DNA of the CDR3 is TGTGCCAGCAGCGTAGCTACGGGGAACTACGAGCAGTACTTC. The chain combines TRBV9 with TRBJ2-7, with D possibly being TRBD2 (5 bases). The CDR3 sequence is 14 residues long. V was cut by 0 bases and J by 3 bases, with 10 bases left in between. From germline, CDR1 is SGDLS and CDR2 YYNGEE.

The chain couples TRBV15 to TRBJ1-3, with D unresolved. This CDR3 spans 13 amino acids. V was cut by 0 bases and J by 4 bases, with 4 bases left in between. The germline V gene encodes CDR1 LNHNV and CDR2 YYDKDF (reference sequence). The CDR3 loop reads CATSRDRGNTIYF. DNA for the CDR3: TGTGCCACCAGCAGAGATCGGGGAAACACCATATATTTT. The full variable domain, completed using reference TRBV15 and TRBJ1-3, is DAMVIQNPRYQVTQFGKPVTLSCSQTLNHNVMYWYQQKSSQAPKLLFHYYDKDFNNEADTPDNFQSRRPNTSFCFLDIRSPGLGDTAMYLCATSRDRGNTIYFGEGSWLTVV.

This chain links TRBV20-1 with TRBJ2-3; D remains unclear. CDR1 is DFQATT, CDR2 SNEGSKA, per germline (reference sequence). CDR3 length equals 11 residues. V lost 3 bases and J lost 6, with 7 bases in between. CDR3 DNA: TGCAGTGCTAGGATCTTCGATACGCAGTATTTT. This gives the protein CSARIFDTQYF.

V usage is TRBV28 and J usage is TRBJ1-1; a possible D gene is TRBD1 (6 bases). The CDR3 is made up of 15 amino acids. Germline CDR1 reads MDHEN; CDR2 reads SYDVKM. Trimming took 3 bases from V and 0 from J, leaving 11 bases between them. Here the CDR3 reads CASSLGTIVNTEAFF. The CDR3 DNA reads as TGTGCCAGCAGTTTGGGGACAATCGTGAACACTGAAGCTTTCTTT.

The chain combines TRBV19 with TRBJ2-4; 14 bases are shared with TRBD2. Germline assignment: CDR1 LNHDA and CDR2 SQIVND (reference sequence). J was trimmed by 1 base and V by 3 bases; bases with no gene match: 5. The CDR3 is 18 residues long. The CDR3 protein is CASSIVRTSGRAKNIQYF. The CDR3 DNA sequence: TGTGCCAGTAGTATTGTGAGGACTAGCGGGAGGGCCAAAAACATTCAGTACTTC.

The V call is TRBV19, the J call TRBJ2-5, with a possible D match to TRBD1 (5 bases). In germline, CDR1 is LNHDA, CDR2 SQIVND (reference sequence). V was trimmed by 1 base and J by 5 bases, leaving 8 bases between them. The CDR3 runs to 13 residues. Written as DNA, the CDR3 is TGTGCCAGTAGTATAGCCAAGGGGGAGACCCAGTACTTC. Amino acid sequence: CASSIAKGETQYF.

The chain recombines TRBV15 with TRBJ1-1; no clear D. CDR3 length equals 15 residues. Trimming removed 0 bases at V and 1 base at J, with 9 bases between. Germline V lookup: CDR1 LNHNV, CDR2 YYDKDF (reference sequence). CDR3 protein: CATSRDMGWNTEAFF. Written as DNA, the CDR3 is TGTGCCACCAGCAGAGATATGGGATGGAACACTGAAGCTTTCTTT.

This chain uses TRBV7-6 with TRBJ2-1; weak D call: TRBD2 (5 bases). The germline CDR1 and CDR2 sequences are SGHVS and FNYEAQ. Trimming removed 4 bases from V and 8 bases from J, with 15 bases in between. This CDR3 is 14 amino acids long. This CDR3 is CASSWQTGSYEQFF. The CDR3 coding sequence is TGTGCCAGCAGCTGGCAGACGGGATCTTATGAGCAGTTCTTC.

The chain has TRBV7-2 and TRBJ1-2; 8 nucleotides match TRBD1. Per the germline V gene, CDR1 is SGHTA and CDR2 is FQGNSA. The length of the CDR3 is 15 residues. Losses at the gene ends were 4 bases for V and 5 bases for J; bases not matched to a gene: 9. This chain's CDR3 is CASSSTDRASYGYTF. As DNA, the CDR3 is TGTGCCAGCAGCTCTACGGACAGGGCCTCTTATGGCTACACCTTC.

The sample holds one count of this clone. V usage is TRBV10-2 and J usage is TRBJ1-1; D call uncertain. Trimming cost V 4 bases and J 3 bases, with 6 bases left between them. The length of the CDR3 is 12 residues. The germline CDR1 and CDR2 sequences are WSHSY and SAAADI. The CDR3 coding sequence is TGCGCCAGCAGTGCGGCGGACACTGAAGCTTTCTTT. It yields the protein CASSAADTEAFF.

The CDR3: CASSPLTSGGRPYEQYF. CDR3 DNA sequence: TGTGCCAGCAGTCCGTTGACTAGCGGTGGACGTCCCTACGAGCAGTACTTC. The chain employs TRBV27 and TRBJ2-7, with 9 nucleotides matching TRBD2. The ends lost 5 bases at V and 2 bases at J; junction bases unmatched: 13. Germline values: CDR1 MNHEY, CDR2 SMNVEV (reference sequence). CDR3 length: 17 amino acids.

This chain connects TRBV11-1 to TRBJ2-5; possible D gene TRBD2, 5 bases. There are 18 residues in the CDR3. V was pared by 6 bases and J by 1 base, with 24 bases between. The germline gives CDR1 SGHAT, CDR2 FQDESV (reference sequence). The CDR3 DNA reads TGTGCCAGCAGAACGGACTCCGGGTGGGCTTGGTCCCAAGAGACCCAGTACTTC. Protein sequence: CASRTDSGWAWSQETQYF.

The chain is built from TRBV7-9 and TRBJ2-3, with 7 bases identical to TRBD2. The CDR3 extends over 16 amino acids. Germline values: CDR1 SEHNR, CDR2 FQNEAQ (reference sequence). The V and J ends lost 7 bases and 4 bases, in that order; junction bases with no gene match: 14. CDR3 protein: CASNGAGRTNADTQYF. CDR3 bases: TGTGCCAGCAACGGAGCGGGAAGAACAAACGCAGATACGCAGTATTTT. The full variable domain, rest sourced from reference TRBV7-9 and TRBJ2-3, is DTGVSQNPRHKITKRGQNVTFRCDPISEHNRLYWYRQTLGQGPEFLTYFQNEAQLEKSRLLSDRFSAERPKGSFSTLEIQRTEQGDSAMYLCASNGAGRTNADTQYFGPGTRLTVL.

The chain recombines TRBV28 with TRBJ1-2; D call uncertain. V lost 4 bases to trimming and J lost 5 bases, with 14 bases between them. CDR1 is MDHEN and CDR2 is SYDVKM in the germline V gene. This CDR3 has 14 amino acids. The CDR3 bases are TGTGCCAGCAGTTCAGCCCTGGGCCCTTATGGCTACACCTTC. Its translation is CASSSALGPYGYTF.